Listed below are T cell receptor beta chains from one sample, sequenced in a study of T cell changes during pregnancy in multiple sclerosis. Sequencing used immunoSEQ multiplex PCR; TCRdb keeps in-frame clones, though not all of them. Of tens of thousands of clones detected, about 89% appear once; the ten largest clones hold about 7%. Sequencing was performed on CD8+ T cells from peripheral blood mononuclear cells, taken in the first trimester of pregnancy. Source of these receptors: a female donor with multiple sclerosis, enrolled in a pregnancy study. The CDR3 runs from the conserved cysteine through the conserved F or W. Fields, in order: D gene, CDR3 length, clone size, J gene, V gene, CDR3 protein, CDR3 DNA. A D gene is named only where the DNA matches it firmly. Clone sizes are given selectively: once, few, many, or a class where the clone is expanded.

D gene: TRBD1
CDR3 length: 14
clone size: NA
J gene: TRBJ2-3
V gene: TRBV2
CDR3 protein: CARIHRGGTDTQYF
CDR3 DNA: TGTGCCAGAATCCACAGGGGCGGCACAGATACGCAGTATTTT

D gene: TRBD1
CDR3 length: 15
clone size: NA
J gene: TRBJ2-7
V gene: TRBV11-1
CDR3 protein: CASSLGQGDVYEQYF
CDR3 DNA: TGTGCCAGCAGCTTGGGACAGGGGGATGTTTACGAGCAGTACTTC

D gene: NA
CDR3 length: 15
clone size: NA
J gene: TRBJ1-1
V gene: TRBV27
CDR3 protein: CASSPGGGANTEAFF
CDR3 DNA: TGTGCCAGCAGTCCCGGCGGAGGGGCGAACACTGAAGCTTTCTTT

D gene: TRBD2
CDR3 length: 15
clone size: once
J gene: TRBJ2-1
V gene: TRBV6-5
CDR3 protein: CASSLGTSGYNEQFF
CDR3 DNA: TGTGCCAGCAGTCTAGGGACTAGCGGATACAATGAGCAGTTCTTC

D gene: NA
CDR3 length: 13
clone size: NA
J gene: TRBJ2-2
V gene: TRBV30
CDR3 protein: CAWSAVLAGELFF
CDR3 DNA: TGTGCCTGGAGCGCAGTATTGGCCGGGGAGCTGTTTTTT

D gene: TRBD2
CDR3 length: 14
clone size: NA
J gene: TRBJ2-5
V gene: TRBV4-3
CDR3 protein: CASSRTSGKETQYF
CDR3 DNA: TGCGCCAGCAGCAGAACTAGCGGTAAAGAGACCCAGTACTTC

D gene: NA
CDR3 length: 15
clone size: NA
J gene: TRBJ2-1
V gene: TRBV4-2
CDR3 protein: CASSQGTIEVNEQFF
CDR3 DNA: TGTGCCAGCAGCCAAGGCACGATAGAGGTCAATGAGCAGTTCTTC

D gene: TRBD1
CDR3 length: 16
clone size: NA
J gene: TRBJ1-4
V gene: TRBV4-3
CDR3 protein: CASSQDLGTGGEKLFF
CDR3 DNA: TGCGCCAGCAGCCAAGATCTGGGGACAGGGGGGGAAAAACTGTTTTTT

D gene: NA
CDR3 length: 18
clone size: NA
J gene: TRBJ2-6
V gene: TRBV12-5
CDR3 protein: CASGYVGAGQSRANVLTF
CDR3 DNA: TGTGCTAGTGGTTACGTAGGTGCAGGACAAAGTCGGGCCAACGTCCTGACTTTC

D gene: TRBD2
CDR3 length: 18
clone size: NA
J gene: TRBJ2-1
V gene: TRBV9
CDR3 protein: CASSAITPTSGYINEQFF
CDR3 DNA: TGTGCCAGCAGCGCCATAACACCTACTAGCGGATATATCAATGAGCAGTTCTTC

D gene: TRBD2
CDR3 length: 15
clone size: NA
J gene: TRBJ2-3
V gene: TRBV29-1
CDR3 protein: CSVRGSSGRPDTQYF
CDR3 DNA: TGCAGCGTGAGAGGTAGTAGCGGGAGACCAGATACGCAGTATTTT

D gene: TRBD2
CDR3 length: 19
clone size: NA
J gene: TRBJ2-3
V gene: TRBV27
CDR3 protein: CASAVRRSGRGAHTDTQYF
CDR3 DNA: TGTGCCAGCGCCGTCAGGAGGAGCGGGAGAGGGGCTCACACAGATACGCAGTATTTT

D gene: TRBD1
CDR3 length: 16
clone size: NA
J gene: TRBJ1-4
V gene: TRBV15
CDR3 protein: CATSSDRVGIDEKLFF
CDR3 DNA: TGTGCCACCAGCAGCGACAGGGTGGGGATAGATGAAAAACTGTTTTTT

D gene: NA
CDR3 length: 14
clone size: NA
J gene: TRBJ2-1
V gene: TRBV18
CDR3 protein: CASSPPEVANEQFF
CDR3 DNA: TGTGCCAGCTCACCTCCTGAGGTTGCCAATGAGCAGTTCTTC

D gene: TRBD1
CDR3 length: 17
clone size: NA
J gene: TRBJ2-1
V gene: TRBV7-6
CDR3 protein: CASSLGFGTGIYNEQFF
CDR3 DNA: TGTGCCAGCAGCTTAGGTTTTGGGACAGGGATCTACAATGAGCAGTTCTTC

D gene: TRBD2
CDR3 length: 16
clone size: NA
J gene: TRBJ2-3
V gene: TRBV7-3
CDR3 protein: CASSLRLAGDRDTQYF
CDR3 DNA: TGTGCCAGCAGCCTACGACTAGCGGGAGATAGGGATACGCAGTATTTT